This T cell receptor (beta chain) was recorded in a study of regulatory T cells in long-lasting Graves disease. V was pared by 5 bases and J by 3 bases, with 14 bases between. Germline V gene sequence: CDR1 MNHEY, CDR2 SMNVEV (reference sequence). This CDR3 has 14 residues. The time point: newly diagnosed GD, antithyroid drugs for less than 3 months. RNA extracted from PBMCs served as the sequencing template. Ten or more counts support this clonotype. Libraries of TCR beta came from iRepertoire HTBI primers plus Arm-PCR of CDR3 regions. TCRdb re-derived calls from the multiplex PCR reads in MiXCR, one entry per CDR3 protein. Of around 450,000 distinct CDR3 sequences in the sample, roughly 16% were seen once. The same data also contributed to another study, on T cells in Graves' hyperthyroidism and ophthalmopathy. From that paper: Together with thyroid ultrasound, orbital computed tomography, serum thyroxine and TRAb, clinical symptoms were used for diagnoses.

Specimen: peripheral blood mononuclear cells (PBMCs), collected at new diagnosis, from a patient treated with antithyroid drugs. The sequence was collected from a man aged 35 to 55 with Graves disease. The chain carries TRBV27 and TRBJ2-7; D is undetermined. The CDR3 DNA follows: TGTGCCAGCAGTGCCGTCGGAAGAGACTACGAGCAGTACTTC. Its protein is CASSAVGRDYEQYF.